Detailed here is one TCR beta chain. Each CDR3 protein is one row after TCRdb ran MiXCR on the RT-PCR reads. The data show hundreds of thousands of distinct CDR3 sequences, around 16% seen once. This sample was taken from a study of patients and donors after allogeneic stem cell transplantation. Germline V gene data show CDR1 as SGDLS and CDR2 as YYNGEE. Trimming pared 0 bases from V and 7 bases from J, leaving 17 bases between. This CDR3 contains 16 residues. The clonotype comes from a human donor who was either an allogeneic HSCT recipient or a stem cell or donor lymphocyte infusion donor (not recorded which). It is not recorded whose cells these are; they may come from a transplant donor. Sample: blood, either unsorted or a sorted T cell fraction (not recorded which). V and J are TRBV9 and TRBJ2-1, with D perhaps TRBD1 or TRBD2 (6 bases each). CDR3 in DNA: TGTGCCAGCAGCGTAGGAATGGGGGGCCACGCGAATGAGCAGTTCTTC. It yields the protein CASSVGMGGHANEQFF.